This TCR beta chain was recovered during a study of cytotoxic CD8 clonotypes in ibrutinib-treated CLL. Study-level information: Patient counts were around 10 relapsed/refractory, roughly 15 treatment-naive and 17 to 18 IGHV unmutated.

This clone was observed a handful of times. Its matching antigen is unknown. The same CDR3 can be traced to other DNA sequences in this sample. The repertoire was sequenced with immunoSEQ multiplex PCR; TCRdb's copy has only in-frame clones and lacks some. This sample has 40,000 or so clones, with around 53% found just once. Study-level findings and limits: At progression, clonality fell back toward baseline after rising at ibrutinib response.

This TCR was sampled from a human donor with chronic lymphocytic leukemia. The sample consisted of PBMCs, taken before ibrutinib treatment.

The CDR3 reads CASSLDSEAFF. CDR3 sequence (DNA): TGCGCCAGCAGCCTGGACAGTGAAGCTTTCTTT. The chain uses TRBV5-1 and TRBJ1-1, with TRBD1 as a possible D gene (6 bases). Trimming pared 4 bases from V and 7 bases from J, leaving 8 bases between. CDR3 length: 11 residues. CDR1 is SGHRS, CDR2 YFSETQ, per germline. The full variable domain, its missing parts supplied by reference TRBV5-1 and TRBJ1-1, is KAGVTQTPRYLIKTRGQQVTLSCSPISGHRSVSWYQQTPGQGLQFLFEYFSETQRNKGNFPGRFSGRQFSNSRSEMNVSTLELGDSALYLCASSLDSEAFFGQGTRLTVV.